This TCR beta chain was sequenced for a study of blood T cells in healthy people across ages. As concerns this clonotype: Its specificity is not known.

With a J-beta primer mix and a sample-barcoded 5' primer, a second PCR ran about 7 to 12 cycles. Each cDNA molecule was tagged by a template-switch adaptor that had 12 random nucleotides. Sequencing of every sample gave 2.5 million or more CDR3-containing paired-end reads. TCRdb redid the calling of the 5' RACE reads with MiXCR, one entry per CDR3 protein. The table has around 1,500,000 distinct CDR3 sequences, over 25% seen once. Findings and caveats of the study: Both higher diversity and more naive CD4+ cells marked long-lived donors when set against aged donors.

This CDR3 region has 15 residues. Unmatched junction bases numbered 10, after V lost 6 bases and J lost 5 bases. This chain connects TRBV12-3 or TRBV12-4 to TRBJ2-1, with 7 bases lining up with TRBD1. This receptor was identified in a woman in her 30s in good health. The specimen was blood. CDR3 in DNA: TGTGCCAGCAGCTTGAGGGGGCCCATCAACAATGAGCAGTTCTTC. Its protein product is CASSLRGPINNEQFF.